This T cell receptor (beta chain) derives from a study of cytomegalovirus exposure and HLA in healthy donors. Overall study: Around 180 million T cells yielded over 90 million unique TCR beta sequences in earlier analysis. Of some 400 genotyped donors, about 81% clustered with self-reported Caucasian donors. Study-wide results and limits: CMV serostatus alone was available as immune exposure information.

In the PCR, 60 Vbeta and 13 Jbeta primers were used. The assay was immunoSEQ multiplex PCR, and TCRdb's table has in-frame clones only and misses some. Of around 210,000 clones in the sample, roughly 78% were seen once. When sampled, the donors appeared nominally healthy, though they likely had unrecorded immune exposures. To note about this clone: Its antigen is not known.

The sample taken for sequencing was PBMCs. The receptor was isolated from a boy aged 10-17 years in good health and CMV-seronegative.

CDR3 residues: CASSVLGAGGNNEQFF. CDR3 sequence (DNA): TGTGCCAGCAGCGTCCTGGGGGCGGGAGGGAACAATGAGCAGTTCTTC. The gene calls are TRBV9 and TRBJ2-1; 9 bases line up with TRBD2. Per the germline V gene, CDR1 is SGDLS and CDR2 is YYNGEE. The ends lost 2 bases at V and 5 bases at J; junction bases unmatched: 8. This CDR3 contains 16 residues. Full variable domain (missing parts from reference TRBV9 and TRBJ2-1): DSGVTQTPKHLITATGQRVTLRCSPRSGDLSVYWYQQSLDQGLQFLIQYYNGEERAKGNILERFSAQQFPDLHSELNLSSLELGDSALYFCASSVLGAGGNNEQFFGPGTRLTVL.